This entry features one TCR beta chain sequence. In the original analysis: The assay estimated nucleated cells by amplifying reference gene primers. Some clones are missing from TCRdb's copy, which holds only in-frame ones; the method was immunoSEQ multiplex PCR. V and J calls and clone size are copied from that table; D and trimming were computed from the DNA. The sample yields around 50,000 clones, 70% to 85% seen once. The CDR3 loop spans 15 amino acids. Trimming took off 1 base at V and 4 bases at J, with 11 bases between the two ends. Germline CDR1 reads SGHNT; CDR2 reads YENEEA. This record comes from a study of blood T cell repertoires in COVID-19. At the level of the study: Some COVID-19 samples were acute and others convalescent; all came from the United States, Italy and Spain.

Cohorts were determined from participant-reported clinical history. The sample comprised PBMCs or T cells enriched from blood (not recorded which). V and J are TRBV11-3 and TRBJ2-1; D uncertain. This TCR derives from a woman aged 50 to 65 with acute COVID-19. CDR3 region: CASSLAQTSYNEQFF. DNA of the CDR3: TGTGCCAGCAGCTTAGCCCAGACTTCATACAATGAGCAGTTCTTC.